The clone carrying this TCR beta chain was observed at least ten times. This specimen comes from a study of CD8 T cells in ankylosing spondylitis. TCRdb re-called the 5' RACE reads through MiXCR, storing one row per CDR3 protein. Among 250,000 or so distinct CDR3 sequences listed, about 10% were seen once. V lost 7 bases and J lost 7, with 10 bases in between. The CDR3 covers 12 residues. CDR1 and CDR2 (germline): SNHLY, FYNNEI. The genes are TRBV2 and TRBJ2-2, with D possibly TRBD1 on 5 matching bases. Sequencing input: blood, either unsorted or a sorted T cell fraction (not recorded which). This receptor was identified in a male donor with ankylosing spondylitis or in good health (not recorded which). The CDR3 nucleotides are TGTGCCAGCACCTCCAGGGACGGGGAGCTGTTTTTT. Its translation is CASTSRDGELFF. The whole variable domain, filled in from reference TRBV2 and TRBJ2-2, reads EPEVTQTPSHQVTQMGQEVILRCVPISNHLYFYWYRQILGQKVEFLVSFYNNEISEKSEIFDDQFSVERPDGSNFTLKIRSTKLEDSAMYFCASTSRDGELFFGEGSRLTVL.